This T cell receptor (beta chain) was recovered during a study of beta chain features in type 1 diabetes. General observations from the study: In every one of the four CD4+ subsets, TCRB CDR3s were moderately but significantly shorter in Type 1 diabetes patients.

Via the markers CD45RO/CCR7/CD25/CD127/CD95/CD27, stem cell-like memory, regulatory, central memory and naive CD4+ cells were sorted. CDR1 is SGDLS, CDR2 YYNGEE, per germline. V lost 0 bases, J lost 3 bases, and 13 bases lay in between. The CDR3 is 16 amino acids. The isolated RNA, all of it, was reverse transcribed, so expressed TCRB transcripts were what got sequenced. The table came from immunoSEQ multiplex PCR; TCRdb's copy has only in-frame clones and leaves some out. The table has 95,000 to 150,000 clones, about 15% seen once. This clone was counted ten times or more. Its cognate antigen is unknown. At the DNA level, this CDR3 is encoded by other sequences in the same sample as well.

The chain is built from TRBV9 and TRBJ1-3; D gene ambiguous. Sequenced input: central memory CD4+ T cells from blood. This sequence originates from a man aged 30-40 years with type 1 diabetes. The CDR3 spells CASSVDSGSSGNTIYF. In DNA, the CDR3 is TGTGCCAGCAGCGTAGATTCCGGGTCGAGTGGAAACACCATATATTTT.